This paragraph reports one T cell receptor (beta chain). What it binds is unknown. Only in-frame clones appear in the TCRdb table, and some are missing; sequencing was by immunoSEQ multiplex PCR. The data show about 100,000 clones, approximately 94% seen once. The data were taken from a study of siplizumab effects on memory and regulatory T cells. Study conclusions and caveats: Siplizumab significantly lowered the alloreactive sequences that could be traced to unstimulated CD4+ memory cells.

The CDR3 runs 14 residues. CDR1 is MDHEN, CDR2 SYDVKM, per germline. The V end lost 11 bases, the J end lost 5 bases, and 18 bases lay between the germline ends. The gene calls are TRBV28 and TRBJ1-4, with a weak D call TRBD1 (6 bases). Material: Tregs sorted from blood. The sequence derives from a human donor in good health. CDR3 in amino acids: CASTIGGMNEKLFF. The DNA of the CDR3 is TGTGCCTCCACTATAGGGGGGATGAATGAAAAACTGTTTTTT.